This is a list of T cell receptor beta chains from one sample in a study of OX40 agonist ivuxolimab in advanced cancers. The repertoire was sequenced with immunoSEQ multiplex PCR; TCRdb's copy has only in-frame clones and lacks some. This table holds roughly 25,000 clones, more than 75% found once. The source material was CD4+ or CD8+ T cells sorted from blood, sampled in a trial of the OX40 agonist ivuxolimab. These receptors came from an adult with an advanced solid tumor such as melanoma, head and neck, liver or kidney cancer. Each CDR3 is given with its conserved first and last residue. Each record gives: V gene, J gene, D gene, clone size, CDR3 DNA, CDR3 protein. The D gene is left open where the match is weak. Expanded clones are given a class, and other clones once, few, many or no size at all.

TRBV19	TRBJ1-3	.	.	TGTGCCAGTAGTATCGGGAAGAGTGGAAACACCATATATTTT	CASSIGKSGNTIYF
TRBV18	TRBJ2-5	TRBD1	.	TGTGCCAGCTCACCGACAGGGGAGACCCAGTACTTC	CASSPTGETQYF
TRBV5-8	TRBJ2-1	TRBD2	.	TGTGCCAGCAAGATAGGACTAGCAGCCTACAATGAGCAGTTCTTC	CASKIGLAAYNEQFF
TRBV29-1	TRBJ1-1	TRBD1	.	TGCAGCGTTGGGGGGACAGGGGCGGACACTGAAGCTTTCTTT	CSVGGTGADTEAFF
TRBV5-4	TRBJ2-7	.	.	TGTGCCAGCAGCTTCGACAGCTACGAGCAGTACTTC	CASSFDSYEQYF
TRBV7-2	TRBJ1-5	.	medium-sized	TGTGCCAGCAGCATAGGGGCGACCCAGCATTTT	CASSIGATQHF
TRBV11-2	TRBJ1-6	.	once	TGTGCCAGCAGACAACCGGGACAAGTAAATTCACCCCTCCACTTT	CASRQPGQVNSPLHF
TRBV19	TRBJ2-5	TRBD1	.	TGTGCCAGTAGCTTACAGGGGAACCAAGAGACCCAGTACTTC	CASSLQGNQETQYF
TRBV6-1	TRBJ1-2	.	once	TGTGCCAGCAGTGAAAGTGGGACGCTAAATTTGGGTGGCTACACCTTC	CASSESGTLNLGGYTF
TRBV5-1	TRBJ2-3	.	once	TGCGCCAGCAGCGTGGATGCCACAGATACGCAGTATTTT	CASSVDATDTQYF
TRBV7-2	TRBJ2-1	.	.	TGTGCCAGCAGCTTGGTAGTAGATCGCCATGAGCAGTTCTTC	CASSLVVDRHEQFF
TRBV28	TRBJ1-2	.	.	TGTGCCAGCAGTTTCCACAGTTCGCGCTACACCTTC	CASSFHSSRYTF
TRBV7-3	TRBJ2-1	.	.	TGTGCCAGCAGCTTGGCCGGGAGCTCCTACAATGAGCAGTTCTTC	CASSLAGSSYNEQFF
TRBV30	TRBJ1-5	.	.	TGTGCCTGGGGTGGGGGAAACCAGCCCCAGCATTTT	CAWGGGNQPQHF
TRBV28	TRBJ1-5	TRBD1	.	TGTGCCACCGAGACAGGGGCACATCAGCCCCAGCATTTT	CATETGAHQPQHF
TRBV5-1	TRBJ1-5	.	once	TGCGCCAGCAGCATGGGAGGGGGGCAGCCCCAGCATTTT	CASSMGGGQPQHF
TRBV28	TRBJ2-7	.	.	TGTGCCAGCAGTCGATTAGAGGACAGAACTTACTACGAGCAGTACTTC	CASSRLEDRTYYEQYF
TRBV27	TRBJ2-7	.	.	TGTGCCAGCAGTTTACCCCGCCGGGACCCCCGGGAGTACGAGCAGTACTTC	CASSLPRRDPREYEQYF
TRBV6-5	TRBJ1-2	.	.	TGTGCCAGCAGGGGGACGGGAATATTTAACTATGGCTACACCTTC	CASRGTGIFNYGYTF
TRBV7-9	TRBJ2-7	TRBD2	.	TGTGCCAGCAGCGGAGTCGGGGGGGGCTCCTACGAGCAGTACTTC	CASSGVGGGSYEQYF
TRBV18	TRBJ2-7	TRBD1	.	TGTGCCAGCTCGGCCCTACAGGGGGGCTCCTACGAGCAGTACTTC	CASSALQGGSYEQYF
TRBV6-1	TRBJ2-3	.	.	TGTGCCAGCAGTGAACCCCTCAGATTGGGGAGAAAGCAGTATTTT	CASSEPLRLGRKQYF
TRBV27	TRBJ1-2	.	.	TGTGCCAGCGGCTCCCCCCCGGGATATGGCTACACCTTC	CASGSPPGYGYTF
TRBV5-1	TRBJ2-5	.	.	TGCGCCAGCAGCTTGGGAACGCCCAGGTACCAAGAGACCCAGTACTTC	CASSLGTPRYQETQYF
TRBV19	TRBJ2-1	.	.	TGTGCCAGTAGTATTAGAGGAGTAACTAGCAGTGAGCAGTTCTTC	CASSIRGVTSSEQFF
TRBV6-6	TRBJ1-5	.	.	TGTGCCAGCAGTTACTCAGTACAGGGAAGACAGCCCCAGCATTTT	CASSYSVQGRQPQHF
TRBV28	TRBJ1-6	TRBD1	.	TGTGCCAGCAGTTCCCCTCGGACAGGGGGCGGTAATTCACCCCTCCACTTT	CASSSPRTGGGNSPLHF
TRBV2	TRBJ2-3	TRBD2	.	TGTGCCAGCCTCCAAAGCGGGGTCACAGATACGCAGTATTTT	CASLQSGVTDTQYF
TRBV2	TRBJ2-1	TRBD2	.	TGTGCCAGCAGTAAACTAGCGGGCGCCCTCTACAATGAGCAGTTCTTC	CASSKLAGALYNEQFF
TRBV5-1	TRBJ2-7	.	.	TGCGCCAGCAGCTGGGGGGGCGGGACGTACGAGCAGTACTTC	CASSWGGGTYEQYF
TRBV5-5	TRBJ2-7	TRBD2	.	TGTGCCAGCAGCCTACTGACTAGCGGGAACTACGAGCAGTACTTC	CASSLLTSGNYEQYF
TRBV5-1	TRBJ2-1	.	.	TGCGCCAGCAGCTTGGCCCAGAATGAGCAGTTCTTC	CASSLAQNEQFF
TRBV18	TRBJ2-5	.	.	TGTGCCAGCTCACCACCCCTTGAAGCTTTGGAGACCCAGTACTTC	CASSPPLEALETQYF
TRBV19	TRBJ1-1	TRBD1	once	TGTGCCAGTAGAAAGGGGGCATCGAACACTGAAGCTTTCTTT	CASRKGASNTEAFF
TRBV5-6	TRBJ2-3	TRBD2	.	TGTGCCAGCAGCTTGTACGGGGGGAGCACAGATACGCAGTATTTT	CASSLYGGSTDTQYF
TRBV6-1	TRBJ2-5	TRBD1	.	TGTGCCAGCAGCCGGGACAGGGAAGAGACCCAGTACTTC	CASSRDREETQYF
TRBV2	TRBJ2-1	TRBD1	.	TGTGCCAGCAGTGGACAGGGGATCAATGAGCAGTTCTTC	CASSGQGINEQFF
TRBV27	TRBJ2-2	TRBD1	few	TGTGCCAGCCAGACAGGGTGGGACACCGGGGAGCTGTTTTTT	CASQTGWDTGELFF
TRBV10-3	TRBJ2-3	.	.	TGTGCCTCCAGGACAACTAGCACAGATACGCAGTATTTT	CASRTTSTDTQYF
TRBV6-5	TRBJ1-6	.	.	TGTGCCAGCAGTTACTCAGCGGGACTCGGGCCCCTCCACTTT	CASSYSAGLGPLHF
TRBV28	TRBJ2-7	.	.	TGTGCCAGCAGTCTCGGGACCGCCACTGGGGTAGCCTACGAGCAGTACTTC	CASSLGTATGVAYEQYF
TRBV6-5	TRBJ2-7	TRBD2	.	TGTGCCAGCAGCTACGGCGCTAGCGGGACCTACGAGCAGTACTTC	CASSYGASGTYEQYF
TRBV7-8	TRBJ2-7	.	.	TGTGCCAGCAGCTTAGTGCTGACCTACGAGCAGTACTTC	CASSLVLTYEQYF
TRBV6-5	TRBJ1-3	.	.	TGTGCCAGCAGTTACAGTAGGCAGGACTCTGGAAACACCATATATTTT	CASSYSRQDSGNTIYF
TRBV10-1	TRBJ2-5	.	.	TGCGCCAGCCCCCTCGGGGACCGAGGGATAGGAGAGACCCAGTACTTC	CASPLGDRGIGETQYF
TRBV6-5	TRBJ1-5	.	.	TGTGCCAGCAGGGAACACAGGGCTGGCCCCCAGCATTTT	CASREHRAGPQHF
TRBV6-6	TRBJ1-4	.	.	TGTGCCAGTGCGACTAATGAAAAACTGTTTTTT	CASATNEKLFF
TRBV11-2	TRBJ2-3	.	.	TGTGCCAGCAGCTTAGTCGCTCCTGCCACGGATACGCAGTATTTT	CASSLVAPATDTQYF
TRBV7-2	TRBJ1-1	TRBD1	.	TGTGCCAGCAGCGTAGGACAGGGATACGGCACTGAAGCTTTCTTT	CASSVGQGYGTEAFF
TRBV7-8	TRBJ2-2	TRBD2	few	TGTGCCAGCAGCTTGGCGTTAGGGAGGGGAGGATCCGGGGAGCTGTTTTTT	CASSLALGRGGSGELFF
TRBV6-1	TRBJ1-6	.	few	TGTGCCAGCAGTGAGGCGGGTTGGGGTTCACCCCTCCACTTT	CASSEAGWGSPLHF
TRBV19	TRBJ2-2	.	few	TGTGCCAGTATCCCAGGGACCGGGGAGCTGTTTTTT	CASIPGTGELFF
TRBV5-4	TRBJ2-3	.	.	TGTGCCAGCAGCTTGGACGGGGGTAAGACAGATACGCAGTATTTT	CASSLDGGKTDTQYF
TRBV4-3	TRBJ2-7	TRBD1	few	TGCGCCAGCAGCCAAGACCTTCCGGGACAGGCCCTCTCCTACGAGCAGTACTTC	CASSQDLPGQALSYEQYF
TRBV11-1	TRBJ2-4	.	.	TGTGCCAGCAGCTTAGATCGGGCAGGGAGGACCAAAAACATTCAGTACTTC	CASSLDRAGRTKNIQYF
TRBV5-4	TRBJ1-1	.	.	TGTGCCAGCAGCTTGGCCGGGGCGGGGGCAGGTACTGAAGCTTTCTTT	CASSLAGAGAGTEAFF
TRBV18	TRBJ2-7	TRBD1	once	TGTGCCAGCTCGCTACAGGGACAGGGAGCCTACGAGCAGTACTTC	CASSLQGQGAYEQYF